This is a list of T cell receptor beta chains from one sample in a study of T cells in Graves' hyperthyroidism and ophthalmopathy. TCRdb re-analysed the multiplex PCR reads in MiXCR, keeping a single row per CDR3 protein. Of approximately 300,000 distinct CDR3 sequences listed, roughly 17% are singletons. Sequenced input: blood. Receptors originate from a man under 40 with Graves' hyperthyroidism. CDR3s include the opening cysteine and the closing phenylalanine or tryptophan. Each record gives: clone size, D gene, J gene, CDR3 length, V gene, CDR3 protein, CDR3 DNA. A D gene is named only where the DNA matches it firmly. Not every row has a clone size; where given, it reads once, few, many or a size class.

few | TRBD2 | TRBJ2-7 | 15 | TRBV28 | CASRISGRALYEQYF | TGTGCCAGCAGAATTAGCGGGAGGGCCCTATACGAGCAGTACTTC
. | . | TRBJ2-1 | 13 | TRBV7-9 | CASSLDAGNEQFF | TGTGCCAGCAGCTTAGACGCCGGCAATGAGCAGTTCTTC
few | . | TRBJ2-3 | 13 | TRBV24-1 | CATSAVSTDTQYF | TGTGCCACCAGTGCGGTCAGCACAGATACGCAGTATTTT
. | TRBD2 | TRBJ2-5 | 15 | TRBV29-1 | CSVEGTSGSVETQYF | TGCAGCGTGGAGGGGACTAGCGGGAGTGTGGAGACCCAGTACTTC
. | . | TRBJ1-1 | 14 | TRBV6-5 | CASSLSGRNTEAFF | TGTGCCAGCAGTTTATCGGGGAGGAACACTGAAGCTTTCTTT
. | . | TRBJ1-5 | 14 | TRBV11-3 | CASSWPGRNQPQHF | TGTGCCAGCAGCTGGCCGGGACGCAATCAGCCCCAGCATTTT
many | . | TRBJ2-7 | 15 | TRBV5-1 | CASSAGGAGSYEQYF | TGCGCCAGCAGCGCTGGCGGGGCGGGCTCCTACGAGCAGTACTTC
many | . | TRBJ1-3 | 14 | TRBV28 | CASSFDRSGNTIYF | TGTGCCAGCAGTTTTGACCGCTCTGGAAACACCATATATTTT
many | . | TRBJ2-2 | 13 | TRBV12-3/TRBV12-4 | CATRTQNTGELFF | TGTGCCACCCGGACTCAGAACACCGGGGAGCTGTTTTTT
few | . | TRBJ2-7 | 15 | TRBV7-8 | CASSFDIGVPYEQYF | TGTGCCAGCAGCTTTGATATCGGGGTACCCTACGAGCAGTACTTC